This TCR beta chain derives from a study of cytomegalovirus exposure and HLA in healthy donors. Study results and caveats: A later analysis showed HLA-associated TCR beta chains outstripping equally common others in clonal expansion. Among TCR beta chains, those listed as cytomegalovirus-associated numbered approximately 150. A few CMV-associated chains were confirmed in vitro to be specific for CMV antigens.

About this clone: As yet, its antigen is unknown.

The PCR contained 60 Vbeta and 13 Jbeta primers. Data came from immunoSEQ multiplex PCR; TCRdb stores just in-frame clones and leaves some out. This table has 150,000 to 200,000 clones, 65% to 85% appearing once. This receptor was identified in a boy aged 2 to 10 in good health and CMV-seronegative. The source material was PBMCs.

CDR3 protein: CAWSRAGGTDTQYF. DNA of the CDR3: TGTGCCTGGAGTAGAGCGGGGGGCACAGATACGCAGTATTTT. This chain uses TRBV30 with TRBJ2-3, with 8 bases fitting TRBD2. The CDR3 is made up of 14 amino acids. Germline CDR1 GTSNPN, CDR2 SVGIG (reference sequence). V shed 2 bases and J 1 base; nucleotides not matched to a gene: 2.